Listed here are 18 T cell receptor beta chains from one sample, sequenced in a study of T cell repertoires in cytomegalovirus infection. One entry per CDR3 protein results from TCRdb running MiXCR on the reads. The sample carries around 180,000 distinct CDR3 sequences, about 21% recorded once. The sequencing sample was made of PBMCs. The receptors were sampled from a human donor in good health (CMV status not recorded). Some clones in this sample may be carry-over from other donors' samples.

The chain employs TRBV6-6 and TRBJ2-1; D is ambiguous. In germline, CDR1 is MNHNY, CDR2 SVGAGI (reference sequence). There are 15 residues in the CDR3. The V gene lost 0 bases and the J gene lost 6 bases, with 12 bases spanning the gap. CDR3 loop: CASSYSFTAPNEQFF. CDR3 bases: TGTGCCAGCAGTTACTCATTTACAGCACCCAATGAGCAGTTCTTC.

This clonotype came up many times. The V call is TRBV7-2, the J call TRBJ1-5; TRBD1 might be the D (5 bases). The germline CDR1 and CDR2 sequences are SGHTA and FQGNSA. There are 13 residues in the CDR3. Trimming stripped 3 bases from V and 4 bases from J, with 7 bases between. DNA for the CDR3: TGTGCCAGCAGCTTCTGGGGGAATCAGCCCCAGCATTTT. Its translation: CASSFWGNQPQHF.

A few counts support this clonotype. The V call is TRBV27, the J call TRBJ2-7; 9 bases agree with TRBD2. After removal of 2 bases from V and 5 bases from J, the junction contained 19 bases not matched to a gene. Germline loops: CDR1 MNHEY, CDR2 SMNVEV (reference sequence). This CDR3 contains 19 residues. The CDR3 sequence: CASSLQGWPQREAVNEQYF. Written as DNA, the CDR3 is TGTGCCAGCAGTTTACAGGGATGGCCCCAGCGGGAGGCGGTAAACGAGCAGTACTTC.

Details on this clonotype: A much larger clone lies a single base off, so this may be a read error. The gene calls are TRBV7-8 and TRBJ2-3, with a tentative D call TRBD2 (7 bases). This CDR3 contains 18 residues. V was clipped by 5 bases and J by 2 bases, with 23 bases between them. Germline V lookup: CDR1 SGHVS, CDR2 FQNEAQ. For the CDR3, the DNA is TGTGCCAGCAGCCCCTGGACTAGGGGGAGGGGAGACACAGATACGCAGTATTTT. This encodes CASSPWTRGRGDTDTQYF.

This clonotype has ten or more counts. The J gene is TRBJ2-5, the V gene TRBV12-3 or TRBV12-4; 7 bases align to TRBD2. V shed 8 bases and J 1 base; nucleotides not matched to a gene: 4. CDR3 length equals 13 residues. The CDR3 DNA is TGTGCCAGCCGGGAGGACCCCCAAGAGACCCAGTACTTC. Encoded protein: CASREDPQETQYF.

This clonotype was detected ten times or more. V usage is TRBV7-6 and J usage is TRBJ2-1; 11 nucleotides line up with TRBD2. The CDR3 runs 17 residues. From germline, CDR1 is SGHVS and CDR2 FNYEAQ. V trimming: 1 base; J trimming: 5 bases; junction bases outside the gene matches: 7. Here the CDR3 DNA reads TGTGCCAGCAGCTTAGTTAGCGGGAGGGCCCGGCACAATGAGCAGTTCTTC. This encodes CASSLVSGRARHNEQFF.

V and J are TRBV11-1 and TRBJ1-1, with D possibly matching TRBD1 (5 bases). Trimming took off 4 bases at V and 6 bases at J, with 6 bases between the two ends. Germline lookup yields CDR1 SGHAT and CDR2 FQDESV (reference sequence). The CDR3 covers 11 residues. The DNA for the CDR3 is TGTGCCAGCAGCTCGACAGCTGAAGCTTTCTTT. Encoded protein: CASSSTAEAFF.

V usage is TRBV11-2 and J usage is TRBJ1-1, with D unresolved. V was pared by 1 base and J by 7 bases, with 19 bases between. Germline V gene lookup returns CDR1 SGHAT and CDR2 FQNNGV. The CDR3 covers 16 residues. The DNA of the CDR3 is TGTGCCAGCAGCTTAGGAGTTTCGGCCTCGGGAGGTGAAGCTTTCTTT. Translation gives CASSLGVSASGGEAFF.

This clonotype was picked up a small number of times. The genes are TRBV6-1 and TRBJ1-1; D remains unclear. There are 11 residues in the CDR3. Per the germline V gene, CDR1 is MNHNS and CDR2 is SASEGT. Trimming took off 2 bases at V and 6 bases at J, with 4 bases between the two ends. CDR3 region: CASSEISEAFF. CDR3 coding DNA: TGTGCCAGCAGTGAAATTTCTGAAGCTTTCTTT.

This clonotype was picked up a small number of times. The rearrangement joins TRBV6-2 or TRBV6-3 to TRBJ2-7; tentatively, D is TRBD1 (5 bases). This CDR3 region has 15 residues. V lost 5 bases and J 5 bases, leaving 19 bases between the germline ends. Germline V gene sequence: CDR1 MNHEY, CDR2 SVGEGT. For the CDR3, the DNA is TGTGCCAGCAGTAGACTCGTCCGGCCGGACAACGAGCAGTACTTC. Translation: CASSRLVRPDNEQYF.

This clonotype was counted a few times. This chain uses TRBV18 with TRBJ2-6; unclear D gene. The CDR3 totals 16 residues. Trimming removed 5 bases at V and 2 bases at J, with 13 bases between. Germline CDR1 is KGHSH and CDR2 is LQKENI. Written as DNA, the CDR3 is TGTGCCAGCTCAGAGTATTCGGGTCCTGGGGCCAACGTCCTGACTTTC. This gives the protein CASSEYSGPGANVLTF.

This clonotype was observed a few times. This sequence joins TRBV27 and TRBJ1-5; D is undetermined. Germline V gene lookup returns CDR1 MNHEY and CDR2 SMNVEV (reference sequence). CDR3 size: 10 residues. V was trimmed by 11 bases and J by 7 bases, leaving 9 bases between them. DNA for the CDR3: TGTGCCGCACGAGGGCAGCCCCAGCATTTT. It translates to CAARGQPQHF.

The sample holds a few counts of this clonotype. The rearrangement uses TRBV2 and TRBJ1-3; unclear D gene. CDR3 size: 17 residues. Trimming removed 7 bases at V and 4 bases at J, with 23 bases between. CDR1 SNHLY and CDR2 FYNNEI come from the germline V gene. CDR3: CASTVESARIPGNTIYF. CDR3 DNA sequence: TGTGCCAGCACGGTTGAATCGGCGCGAATCCCCGGAAACACCATATATTTT.

This clonotype was counted between two and nine times. The V and J genes are TRBV12-3 or TRBV12-4 and TRBJ2-1, with 7 bases matching TRBD2. With V trimmed by 3 bases and J by 7 bases, 9 bases remained unmatched. This CDR3 has 15 residues. The CDR3 DNA reads TGTGCCAGCAGTTTTTCTGCGGGAGCGGGTAATGAGCAGTTCTTC. Protein product: CASSFSAGAGNEQFF.

The chain recombines TRBV7-9 with TRBJ2-1; 7 bases are a match to TRBD1. Germline assignment: CDR1 SEHNR and CDR2 FQNEAQ (reference sequence). J gave up 1 base and V 5 bases, and 5 bases lay outside the gene matches. This CDR3 has 15 residues. This chain's CDR3 is CASSLGTASYNEQFF. CDR3 sequence (DNA): TGTGCCAGCAGCCTCGGGACAGCTTCCTACAATGAGCAGTTCTTC.

The CDR3 DNA follows: TGTGCCAGCAGCCTGATCAGCGGGGGAATCATTGGCACAGATACGCAGTATTTT. This codes for CASSLISGGIIGTDTQYF. The chain carries TRBV12-3 or TRBV12-4 and TRBJ2-3; TRBD2 aligns across 8 bases. V shed 6 bases, J shed 1 base, and the junction held 15 bases outside the gene matches. This CDR3 contains 18 residues.

A few counts support this clonotype. The CDR3 DNA sequence: TGTGCCAGCAGCCTTGAACGAGCGTTGGGGAATTCACCCCTCCACTTT. Protein sequence: CASSLERALGNSPLHF. The gene calls are TRBV5-6 and TRBJ1-6; D gene unclear. Germline CDR1 and CDR2: SGHDT and YYEEEE. The CDR3 contains 16 residues. The germline V and J ends were trimmed by 4 bases and 7 bases, with 18 bases remaining between them.

The chain carries TRBV6-1 and TRBJ2-3, with 8 bases matching TRBD1. The CDR3 runs to 14 residues. V gave up 6 bases and J gave up 2 bases; unmatched junction bases: 4. Germline CDR1 and CDR2: MNHNS and SASEGT. The CDR3 region is CASRTTGDTDTQYF. CDR3 coding DNA: TGTGCCAGCAGGACGACAGGGGACACAGATACGCAGTATTTT.